Each of the 23 T cell receptor beta chains below was sequenced from the same sample in a study of T-cell memory formation after mild COVID-19. TCRdb re-analysed the 5' RACE reads in MiXCR, keeping a single row per CDR3 protein. This table holds hundreds of thousands of distinct CDR3 sequences, 20% to 25% found once. Sequenced: PBMCs or a T cell subset sorted from them (not recorded which). Receptors were obtained from a man aged 18 to 35 who had mild COVID-19 (a few samples of this study predate the infection). Cell type and time point are not known.

This clonotype occurred many times. The V and J genes are TRBV7-2 and TRBJ2-3; 9 bases fit TRBD2. V lost 3 bases and J lost 6; bases outside the gene matches: 10. This CDR3 comprises 16 residues. From germline, CDR1 is SGHTA and CDR2 FQGNSA. CDR3 sequence: CASSFVPLAGRDTQYF. The CDR3 bases are TGTGCCAGCAGCTTTGTCCCTCTAGCGGGGAGGGATACGCAGTATTTT.

This clonotype was recorded a few times. The chain carries TRBV12-3 or TRBV12-4 and TRBJ2-3; no clear D gene. The CDR3 loop spans 13 amino acids. Trimming shortened V by 6 bases and J by 3 bases, and 10 bases separated the two germline ends. In DNA form, the CDR3 reads TGTGCCAGCAGCCCGGCCCCAACAGATACGCAGTATTTT. Residues: CASSPAPTDTQYF.

This chain links TRBV9 with TRBJ1-2; tentatively, D is TRBD1 (6 bases). The CDR3 is made up of 14 amino acids. Germline V CDR1 and CDR2: SGDLS, YYNGEE. V shed 4 bases and J shed 3 bases, with 13 bases lying between them. The CDR3 loop reads CASSPEAGDYGYTF. In DNA, the CDR3 is TGTGCCAGCAGCCCCGAGGCAGGGGACTATGGCTACACCTTC.

This sequence joins TRBV14 and TRBJ2-7; 9 bases are a match to TRBD1. Germline-derived CDR1 and CDR2 are SGHDN and FVKESK. V was clipped by 1 base and J by 3 bases; unmatched bases: 10. The CDR3 sequence is 17 residues long. CDR3 in amino acids: CASSQVERDRVYYEQYV. In DNA form, the CDR3 reads TGTGCCAGCAGCCAAGTGGAAAGGGACAGGGTGTACTACGAGCAGTACGTC.

This chain joins TRBV9 and TRBJ2-3; 7 positions match TRBD2. V trimming: 3 bases; J trimming: 2 bases; junction bases outside the gene matches: 12. The CDR3 totals 17 residues. Germline assignment: CDR1 SGDLS and CDR2 YYNGEE. CDR3 residues: CASSETSRGTLTDTQYF. The CDR3 coding sequence is TGTGCCAGCAGCGAGACTAGCAGAGGTACCCTCACAGATACGCAGTATTTT.

A few counts support this clonotype. The chain has TRBV6-6 and TRBJ1-2, with a tentative D call TRBD1 (5 bases). The V end lost 6 bases, the J end lost 2 bases, and 10 bases lay between the germline ends. The CDR3 is 13 residues long. Germline V CDR1 and CDR2: MNHNY, SVGAGI (reference sequence). The CDR3 region is CASRGGENYGYTF. The DNA for the CDR3 is TGTGCCAGCAGGGGAGGGGAAAACTATGGCTACACCTTC.

In its sample, this clonotype was seen many times. The chain recombines TRBV11-2 with TRBJ2-3; TRBD1 aligns across 7 bases. Trimming took 5 bases from V and 5 from J; bases not matched to a gene: 7. This CDR3 region has 14 residues. CDR1 is SGHAT, CDR2 FQNNGV, per germline. The DNA of the CDR3 is TGTGCCAGCAGCCTCGACAGGGAACTAGATACGCAGTATTTT. Amino acids: CASSLDRELDTQYF.

This clonotype was found a few times. The V and J genes are TRBV12-3 or TRBV12-4 and TRBJ1-1; 7 nucleotides line up with TRBD1. The CDR3 runs to 14 residues. V was pared by 5 bases and J by 3 bases, with 6 bases of the junction left unmatched. CDR3: CASSIGQADTEAFF. Written as DNA, the CDR3 is TGTGCCAGCAGTATTGGACAGGCTGACACTGAAGCTTTCTTT.

J is TRBJ2-7 and V is TRBV6-5, with unresolved D. The CDR3 covers 12 residues. Trimming removed 0 bases from V and 4 bases from J, with 4 bases in between. From germline, CDR1 is MNHEY and CDR2 SVGAGI. Here the CDR3 DNA reads TGTGCCAGCAGTTACTCCCGGTACGAGCAGTACTTC. This translates into CASSYSRYEQYF.

This clonotype was detected many times. The V call is TRBV9, the J call TRBJ2-5, with D possibly TRBD2 on 6 matching bases. The CDR3 totals 14 residues. CDR1 is SGDLS and CDR2 is YYNGEE in the germline V gene. V was clipped by 0 bases and J by 2 bases, with 8 bases between them. CDR3 nucleotide sequence: TGTGCCAGCAGCGTAGGCGGGGATCAAGAGACCCAGTACTTC. It codes for CASSVGGDQETQYF.

V usage is TRBV4-3 and J usage is TRBJ2-2; 7 nucleotides agree with TRBD1. This CDR3 is 14 amino acids long. Trimming took 3 bases from V and 4 from J; bases not matched to a gene: 2. From germline, CDR1 is LGHNA and CDR2 YSLEER. CDR3 in DNA: TGCGCCAGCAGCCAGACAGGGAGCACCGGGGAGCTGTTTTTT. Protein: CASSQTGSTGELFF.

This rearrangement joins TRBV9 to TRBJ1-1, with D possibly matching TRBD1 (5 bases). V lost 0 bases and J lost 0, with 9 bases in between. Per germline, CDR1 SGDLS and CDR2 YYNGEE. The length of the CDR3 is 15 residues. CDR3 loop: CASSVGGSLNTEAFF. In DNA form, the CDR3 reads TGTGCCAGCAGCGTAGGGGGCAGTTTGAACACTGAAGCTTTCTTT.

The sample holds a few counts of this clonotype. The rearrangement uses TRBV14 and TRBJ2-7; maybe TRBD1 (8 bases). The germline V and J ends were trimmed by 1 base and 5 bases, with 18 bases remaining between them. CDR3 length: 16 residues. From germline, CDR1 is SGHDN and CDR2 FVKESK. CDR3 bases: TGTGCCAGCAGCCAAGCGCGGACAGGGAGGGGCGACGAGCAGTACTTC. Amino acid sequence: CASSQARTGRGDEQYF. Together with reference TRBV14 and TRBJ2-7, the CDR3 gives the full variable domain: EAGVTQFPSHSVIEKGQTVTLRCDPISGHDNLYWYRRVMGKEIKFLLHFVKESKQDESGMPNNRFLAERTGGTYSTLKVQPAELEDSGVYFCASSQARTGRGDEQYFGPGTRLTVT.

This clonotype came up many times. V gene TRBV28 combines with J gene TRBJ1-5, with a weak D call TRBD1 (5 bases). Germline V gives CDR1 MDHEN, CDR2 SYDVKM. The germline V and J ends were trimmed by 6 bases and 5 bases, with 23 bases remaining between them. The CDR3 totals 17 residues. The CDR3 DNA is TGTGCCAGCAGCCTCAGGGTTTCGTTCTCGGTCGATCAGCCCCAGCATTTT. It yields the protein CASSLRVSFSVDQPQHF.

In this sample, this clonotype turned up a few times. V and J are TRBV18 and TRBJ2-1; 7 bases match TRBD2. V gave up 3 bases and J gave up 6 bases; unmatched junction bases: 8. Germline V gene sequence: CDR1 KGHSH, CDR2 LQKENI. The CDR3 loop spans 15 amino acids. In DNA, the CDR3 is TGTGCCAGCTCACCCCCAAGTTCGGGAGGCAATGAGCAGTTCTTC. Translated: CASSPPSSGGNEQFF.

This clonotype appeared a few times. The CDR3 nucleotides are TGTGCCAGCAGCTCTTTCGCGGGGGGGGCCGGTGATACGCAGTATTTT. Protein product: CASSSFAGGAGDTQYF. The chain joins TRBV7-2 to TRBJ2-3; 9 bases map to TRBD2. Losses at the gene ends were 4 bases for V and 6 bases for J; bases not matched to a gene: 11. The germline V gene has CDR1 SGHTA and CDR2 FQGNSA. The CDR3 spans 16 residues.

This clonotype was detected only a few times. J is TRBJ1-1 and V is TRBV7-9; D unresolved. The CDR3 has 16 amino acids. Germline V gene lookup returns CDR1 SEHNR and CDR2 FQNEAQ (reference sequence). V lost 2 bases to trimming and J lost 1 base, with 14 bases between them. CDR3 in amino acids: CASSLRVQRANTEAFF. CDR3 nucleotide sequence: TGTGCCAGCAGCTTACGAGTACAGAGGGCGAACACTGAAGCTTTCTTT.

The gene calls are TRBV5-1 and TRBJ2-5; 12 nucleotides align to TRBD2. This CDR3 is 17 amino acids long. The junction had 6 bases not matched to a gene; V was cut back by 3 bases and J by 0 bases. The germline V gene has CDR1 SGHRS and CDR2 YFSETQ. The CDR3 region has the DNA TGCGCCAGCAGCTCCGGGACTAGCGGGCGCTACCAAGAGACCCAGTACTTC. Protein sequence: CASSSGTSGRYQETQYF.

This rearrangement joins TRBV11-2 to TRBJ2-7, with 9 nucleotides matching TRBD1. The CDR3 spans 16 residues. The V gene's germline CDR1 is SGHAT and CDR2 FQNNGV. Trimming at V came to 0 bases and at J to 6 bases, leaving 9 bases not matched to a gene. The CDR3: CASSLDPGTGSSEQYV. The CDR3 nucleotides read TGTGCCAGCAGCTTAGATCCCGGGACAGGGAGTTCCGAGCAGTACGTC.

This chain links TRBV5-6 with TRBJ1-1, with D tentatively TRBD1 (6 bases). CDR1 is SGHDT and CDR2 is YYEEEE in the germline V gene. V shed 3 bases and J shed 1 base, with 10 bases lying between them. This CDR3 has 14 residues. CDR3 in DNA: TGTGCCAGCAGCTGGGGGCAGGGGAACACTGAAGCTTTCTTT. It encodes CASSWGQGNTEAFF.

This rearrangement joins TRBV21-1 to TRBJ2-1; the DNA was not used to check the table's D call, TRBD1. TRBV21-1 is annotated as a pseudogene. CDR3 length: 16 amino acids. The CDR3 nucleotides read TGTGCCAGCTCAAAAACCGGGATGACGGGGAACAATGAGCAGTTCTTC. Its translation: CASSKTGMTGNNEQFF.

This clonotype was counted between two and nine times. The chain has TRBV7-2 and TRBJ2-1, with 12 bases aligning to TRBD2. The CDR3 has 18 residues. Losses at the gene ends were 5 bases for V and 5 bases for J; bases not matched to a gene: 13. The germline V gene encodes CDR1 SGHTA and CDR2 FQGNSA. This CDR3 is CASSLVPTSGGMNNEQFF. DNA for the CDR3: TGTGCCAGCAGCCTAGTCCCGACTAGCGGGGGAATGAACAATGAGCAGTTCTTC. The full variable domain, its missing parts supplied by reference TRBV7-2 and TRBJ2-1, is GAGVSQSPSNKVTEKGKDVELRCDPISGHTALYWYRQSLGQGLEFLIYFQGNSAPDKSGLPSDRFSAERTGGSVSTLTIQRTQQEDSAVYLCASSLVPTSGGMNNEQFFGPGTRLTVL.

This clonotype was counted only a few times. This chain connects TRBV4-3 to TRBJ1-1, with unresolved D. The V end lost 1 base, the J end lost 2 bases, and 11 bases lay between the germline ends. CDR3 size: 15 residues. CDR1 is LGHNA and CDR2 is YSLEER in the germline V gene. In DNA form, the CDR3 reads TGCGCCAGCAGCCAAGTCAATGTCCTAAACACTGAAGCTTTCTTT. This encodes CASSQVNVLNTEAFF.